The source of this TCR beta chain is a study of OX40 agonist ivuxolimab in advanced cancers. Study background: It was permissible to have had prior anti-PD-1, anti-PD-L1 or anti-CTLA-4 therapy, and approximately 38% had some.

The protocol was immunoSEQ multiplex PCR, while the TCRdb copy is restricted to in-frame clones and leaves out a portion. The sample includes approximately 100,000 clones, 80% to 90% of them seen just once. This CDR3 is 14 amino acids long. The V end lost 6 bases, the J end lost 5 bases, and 14 bases lay between the germline ends. Germline V lookup: CDR1 SEHNR, CDR2 FQNEAQ (reference sequence). The sequence derives from an adult with an advanced solid tumor such as melanoma, head and neck, liver or kidney cancer. This material consisted of CD4+ or CD8+ T cells sorted from blood, taken in a trial of the OX40 agonist ivuxolimab. This chain joins TRBV7-9 and TRBJ1-5; the D gene is possibly TRBD1 (5 bases). The CDR3: CASSLGQADQPQHF. The CDR3 DNA follows: TGTGCCAGCAGTTTGGGGCAGGCCGATCAGCCCCAGCATTTT.